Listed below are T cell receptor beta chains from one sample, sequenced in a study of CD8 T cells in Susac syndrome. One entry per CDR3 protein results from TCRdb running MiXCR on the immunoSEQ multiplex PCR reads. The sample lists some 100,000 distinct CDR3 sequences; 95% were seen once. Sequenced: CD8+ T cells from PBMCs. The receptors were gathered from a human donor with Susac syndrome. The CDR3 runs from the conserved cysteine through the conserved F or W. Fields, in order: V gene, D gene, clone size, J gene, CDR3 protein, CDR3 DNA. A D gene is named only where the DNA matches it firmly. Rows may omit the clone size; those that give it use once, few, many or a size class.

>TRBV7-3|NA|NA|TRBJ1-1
CASSLMGGVDTEAFF
TGTGCCAGCAGCTTGATGGGGGGAGTGGACACTGAAGCTTTCTTT
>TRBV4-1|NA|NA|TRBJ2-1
CASSPTGNNEQFF
TGCGCCAGCAGTCCGACGGGGAACAATGAGCAGTTCTTC
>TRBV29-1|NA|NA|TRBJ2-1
CSVELGGWDNEQFF
TGCAGCGTTGAATTAGGGGGATGGGACAATGAGCAGTTCTTC
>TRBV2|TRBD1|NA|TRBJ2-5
CASNRPQGIETQYF
TGTGCCAGCAATCGACCACAGGGGATCGAGACCCAGTACTTC
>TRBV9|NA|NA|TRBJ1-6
CASSVEEGWFGSPLHF
TGTGCCAGCAGCGTAGAGGAGGGTTGGTTCGGATCACCCCTCCACTTT
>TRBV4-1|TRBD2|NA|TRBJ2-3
CASSYRLAAGDTQYF
TGCGCCAGCAGCTACCGACTAGCGGCGGGAGATACGCAGTATTTT
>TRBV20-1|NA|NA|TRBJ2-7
CSASPSLGGAYEQYF
TGCAGTGCTAGTCCCTCCCTTGGGGGCGCCTACGAGCAGTACTTC
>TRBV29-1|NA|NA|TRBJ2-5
CSASEGGGGETQYF
TGCAGCGCCAGTGAGGGGGGGGGCGGAGAGACCCAGTACTTC
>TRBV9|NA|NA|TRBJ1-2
CASSAGLGNYGYTF
TGTGCCAGCAGCGCGGGGTTAGGAAACTATGGCTACACCTTC
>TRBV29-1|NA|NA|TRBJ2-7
CSIRAGGTYEQYF
TGCAGTATAAGGGCAGGAGGAACCTACGAGCAGTACTTC
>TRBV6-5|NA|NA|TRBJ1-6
CASNHGGQSSPLHF
TGTGCCAGCAACCACGGGGGGCAGAGTTCACCCCTCCACTTT
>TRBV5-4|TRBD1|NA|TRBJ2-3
CASSLVVDRATDTQYF
TGTGCCAGCAGCTTGGTGGTGGACAGGGCCACAGATACGCAGTATTTT
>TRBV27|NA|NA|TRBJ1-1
CASSSYGTEAFF
TGTGCCAGCAGTTCGTACGGAACTGAAGCTTTCTTT
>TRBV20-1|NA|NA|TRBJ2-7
CSARINEQYF
TGCAGTGCTAGGATAAACGAGCAGTACTTC
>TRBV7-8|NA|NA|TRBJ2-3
CASSLWAGADPDTQYF
TGTGCCAGCAGCTTATGGGCGGGGGCCGACCCGGATACGCAGTATTTT
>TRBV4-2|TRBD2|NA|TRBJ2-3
CASTGLAGLTDTQYF
TGTGCCAGCACCGGACTAGCGGGCCTCACAGATACGCAGTATTTT
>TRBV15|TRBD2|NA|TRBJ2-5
CATTITGTGGETQYF
TGTGCCACCACCATTACGGGGACGGGAGGGGAGACCCAGTACTTC
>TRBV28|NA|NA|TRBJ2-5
CASSFALETQYF
TGTGCCAGCAGTTTCGCTTTGGAGACCCAGTACTTC
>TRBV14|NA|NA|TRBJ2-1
CASSQDLGVYNEQFF
TGTGCCAGCAGCCAAGATCTGGGGGTCTACAATGAGCAGTTCTTC
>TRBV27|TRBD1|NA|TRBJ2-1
CASSYNPGQGYNEQFF
TGTGCCAGCAGCTATAATCCGGGACAGGGATACAATGAGCAGTTCTTC
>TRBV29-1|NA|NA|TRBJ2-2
CSVEDGAGSGELFF
TGCAGCGTTGAAGATGGGGCAGGGTCCGGGGAGCTGTTTTTT
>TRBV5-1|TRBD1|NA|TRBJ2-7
CASSPRQGAYEQYF
TGCGCCAGCAGCCCTCGACAGGGGGCCTACGAGCAGTACTTC
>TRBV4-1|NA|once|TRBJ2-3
CASSQGLGGNPIDTQYF
TGCGCCAGCAGCCAAGGTTTAGGCGGGAACCCGATCGATACGCAGTATTTT
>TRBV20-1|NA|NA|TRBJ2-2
CSARDSQEPTGELFF
TGCAGTGCTAGAGATTCCCAGGAACCCACCGGGGAGCTGTTTTTT
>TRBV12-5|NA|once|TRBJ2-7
CASANIYEQYF
TGTGCTAGTGCCAATATCTACGAGCAGTACTTC
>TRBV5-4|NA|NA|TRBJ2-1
CASSLSQRAFYNEQFF
TGTGCCAGCAGCTTGTCCCAGCGGGCCTTTTACAATGAGCAGTTCTTC
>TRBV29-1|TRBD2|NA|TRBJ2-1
CSVGAGLAGRNEQFF
TGCAGCGTTGGGGCTGGGCTAGCGGGGAGGAATGAGCAGTTCTTC
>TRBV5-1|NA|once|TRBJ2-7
CASSLGQGSIYEQYF
TGCGCCAGCAGCTTGGGGCAGGGGTCCATCTACGAGCAGTACTTC
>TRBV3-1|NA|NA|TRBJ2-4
CASSQQGAKNIQYF
TGTGCCAGCAGCCAACAGGGGGCCAAAAACATTCAGTACTTC
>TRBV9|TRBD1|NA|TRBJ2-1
CASSTIGQGLDEQFF
TGTGCCAGCAGCACCATAGGACAGGGGTTGGATGAGCAGTTCTTC
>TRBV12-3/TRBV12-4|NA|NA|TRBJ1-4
CASSLGGGAPLSKLFF
TGTGCCAGCAGTTTGGGGGGGGGCGCCCCTCTGTCCAAACTGTTTTTT
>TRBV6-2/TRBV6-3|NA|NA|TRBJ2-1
CASSYPETHQFF
TGTGCCAGCAGTTACCCCGAGACACATCAGTTCTTC
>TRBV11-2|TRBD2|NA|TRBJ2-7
CASSHLAGGPEQYF
TGTGCCAGCAGCCATCTAGCGGGAGGCCCCGAGCAGTACTTC
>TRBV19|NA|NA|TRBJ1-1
CASSRGGDNTEAFF
TGTGCCAGTAGCAGAGGGGGGGATAACACTGAAGCTTTCTTT
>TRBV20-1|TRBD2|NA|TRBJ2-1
CSAGGLAGNEQFF
TGCAGTGCCGGAGGCCTAGCGGGGAATGAGCAGTTCTTC
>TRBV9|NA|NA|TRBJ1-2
CASSVEGTITRGYTF
TGTGCCAGCAGCGTAGAGGGGACTATTACGAGGGGCTACACCTTC
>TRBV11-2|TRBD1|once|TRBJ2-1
CASSTWDRGNEQFF
TGTGCCAGCAGCACCTGGGACAGAGGGAATGAGCAGTTCTTC
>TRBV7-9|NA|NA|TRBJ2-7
CASSLAMGEQYF
TGTGCCAGCAGCTTAGCGATGGGCGAGCAGTACTTC
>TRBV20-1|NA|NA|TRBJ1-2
CSAARGQDYGYTF
TGCAGTGCCGCCAGGGGTCAGGACTATGGCTACACCTTC
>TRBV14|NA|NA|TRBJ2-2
CASSPPLGTGELFF
TGTGCCAGCAGCCCACCACTAGGAACCGGGGAGCTGTTTTTT
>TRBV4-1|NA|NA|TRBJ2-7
CASLSTGNEQYF
TGCGCCAGCCTCTCCACGGGGAACGAGCAGTACTTC
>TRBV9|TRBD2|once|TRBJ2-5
CASSARGVQETQYF
TGTGCCAGCAGCGCCCGGGGGGTCCAAGAGACCCAGTACTTC
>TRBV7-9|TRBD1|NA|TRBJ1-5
CASSWGQANQPQHF
TGTGCCAGCAGCTGGGGACAGGCGAATCAGCCCCAGCATTTT
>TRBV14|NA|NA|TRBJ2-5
CASSHGQTQYF
TGTGCCAGCAGCCACGGTCAGACCCAGTACTTC
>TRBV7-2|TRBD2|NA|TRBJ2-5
CASSTGRGGKETQYF
TGTGCCAGCAGCACGGGGAGGGGCGGGAAAGAGACCCAGTACTTC
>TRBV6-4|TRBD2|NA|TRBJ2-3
CASSDSSGGTDTQYF
TGTGCCAGCAGTGACTCTAGCGGGGGCACAGATACGCAGTATTTT
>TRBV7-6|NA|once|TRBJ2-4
CASSSDGNIQYF
TGTGCCAGCAGCTCCGACGGAAACATTCAGTACTTC
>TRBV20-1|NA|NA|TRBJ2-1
CSATGWGHYNEQFF
TGCAGTGCGACCGGATGGGGGCACTACAATGAGCAGTTCTTC
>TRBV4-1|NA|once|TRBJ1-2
CASSQILNYGYTF
TGCGCCAGCAGCCAGATTCTTAACTATGGCTACACCTTC
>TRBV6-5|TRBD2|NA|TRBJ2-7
CASSPSGGDAYEQYF
TGTGCCAGCAGCCCTAGCGGAGGGGATGCGTACGAGCAGTACTTC
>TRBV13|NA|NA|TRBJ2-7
CASTDRGYEQYF
TGTGCCAGCACGGATCGCGGATACGAGCAGTACTTC
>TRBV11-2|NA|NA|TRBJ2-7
CASSIDLLYEQYF
TGTGCCAGCAGCATCGACCTCCTCTACGAGCAGTACTTC
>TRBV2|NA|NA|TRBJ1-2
CASSLATTVLNYGYTF
TGTGCCAGCAGTTTGGCTACGACAGTTCTTAACTATGGCTACACCTTC
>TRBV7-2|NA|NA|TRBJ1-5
CASSLAGRPQHF
TGTGCCAGCAGCTTAGCTGGGAGGCCCCAGCATTTT